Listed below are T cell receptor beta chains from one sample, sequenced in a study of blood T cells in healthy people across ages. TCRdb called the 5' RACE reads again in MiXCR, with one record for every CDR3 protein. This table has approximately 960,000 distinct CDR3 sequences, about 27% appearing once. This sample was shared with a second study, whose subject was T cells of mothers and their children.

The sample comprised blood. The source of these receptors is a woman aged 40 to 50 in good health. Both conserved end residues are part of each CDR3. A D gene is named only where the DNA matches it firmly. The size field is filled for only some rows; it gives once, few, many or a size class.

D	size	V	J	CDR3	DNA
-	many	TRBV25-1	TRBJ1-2	CASSDPMGLDYGYTF	TGTGCCAGCAGTGACCCGATGGGTCTAGACTATGGCTACACCTTC
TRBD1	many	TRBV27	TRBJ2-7	CASSWGQETYEQYF	TGTGCCAGCAGTTGGGGACAGGAGACCTACGAGCAGTACTTC
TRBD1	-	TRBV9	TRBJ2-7	CASSVGTGDFEQYF	TGTGCCAGCAGCGTTGGGACAGGCGATTTCGAGCAGTACTTC
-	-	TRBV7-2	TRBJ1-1	CASTNPTDNEAFF	TGTGCCAGCACCAACCCCACGGATAATGAAGCTTTCTTT
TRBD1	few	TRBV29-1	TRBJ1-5	CSVTGAINQPQHF	TGCAGCGTGACAGGGGCTATCAATCAGCCCCAGCATTTT
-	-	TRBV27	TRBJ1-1	CASSPVGNTEAFF	TGTGCCAGCAGCCCGGTAGGGAACACTGAAGCTTTCTTT
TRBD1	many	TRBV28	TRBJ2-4	CASKDGTGGKNIQYF	TGTGCCAGCAAAGACGGGACAGGGGGAAAAAACATTCAGTACTTC
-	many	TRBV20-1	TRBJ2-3	CSASYPGYTQYF	TGCAGTGCCAGCTACCCTGGATATACGCAGTATTTT
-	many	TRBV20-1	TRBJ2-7	CSAKENGPYEQYF	TGCAGTGCTAAGGAAAACGGTCCCTACGAGCAGTACTTC
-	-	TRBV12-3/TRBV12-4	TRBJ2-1	CASSPDGFEQFF	TGTGCCAGCAGCCCGGACGGATTCGAGCAGTTCTTC
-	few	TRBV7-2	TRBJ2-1	CASSVWGATDEQFF	TGTGCCAGCAGCGTGTGGGGGGCCACGGACGAGCAGTTCTTC
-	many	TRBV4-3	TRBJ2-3	CASSQDFSTDTQYF	TGCGCCAGCAGCCAAGATTTCAGCACAGATACGCAGTATTTT
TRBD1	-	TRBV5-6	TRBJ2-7	CASSPGTGGFRNEQYF	TGTGCCAGCAGCCCCGGGACAGGGGGCTTTCGCAACGAGCAGTACTTC
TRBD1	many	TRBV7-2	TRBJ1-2	CASEGQNYGYTF	TGTGCCAGCGAGGGACAGAACTATGGCTACACCTTC
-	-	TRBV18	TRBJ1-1	CASSTTGRTEAFF	TGTGCCAGCTCAACTACAGGGAGGACTGAAGCTTTCTTT
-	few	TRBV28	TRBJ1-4	CASSLSGGPNEKLFF	TGTGCCAGCAGTTTATCGGGGGGGCCAAATGAAAAACTGTTTTTT
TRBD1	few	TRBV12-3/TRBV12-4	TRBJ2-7	CASTTPGRQGAREQYF	TGTGCCAGCACTACTCCCGGGCGACAGGGGGCGCGAGAGCAGTACTTC
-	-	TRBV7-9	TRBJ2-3	CASTGLRVGDTQYF	TGTGCCAGCACTGGTCTACGGGTCGGAGATACGCAGTATTTT
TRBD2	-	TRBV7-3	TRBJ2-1	CASSNSGGQEQFF	TGTGCCAGCAGCAATAGCGGGGGTCAAGAGCAGTTCTTC
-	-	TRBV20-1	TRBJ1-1	CSARGPGTANTEAFF	TGCAGTGCTAGGGGGCCTGGGACCGCGAACACTGAAGCTTTCTTT